Listed below are T cell receptor beta chains from one sample, sequenced in a study of beta chain features in type 1 diabetes. Using immunoSEQ multiplex PCR, the repertoire was profiled, and TCRdb retains in-frame clones only, with some absent. The data hold around 40,000 clones, with 66% observed a single time. Input material: Tregs from blood. The receptors come from a woman between 18 and 29 years old with type 1 diabetes. Each CDR3 is given without its conserved first and last residue.

TRBV2	TRBJ1-2	ASRRTH
TRBV11-3	TRBJ2-3	ASSFQAYTQY
TRBV28	TRBJ2-1	ASSPWGQGVNEQF
TRBV5-8	TRBJ2-7	ASSFPPRTGLSEQY
TRBV21-1	TRBJ2-7	ASSLGLKDRRPYEQY
TRBV4-3	TRBJ1-1	ASSQDTGQGLGNTEAF
TRBV2	TRBJ1-2	ASSEGGRAGYGYT
TRBV29-1	TRBJ1-2	SVEAGRENYGYT
TRBV7-2	TRBJ2-2	ASSSMGPGTGELF
TRBV2	TRBJ2-3	ASSDLRGVGTDTQY
TRBV29-1	TRBJ2-7	SVAGTGTYEQY
TRBV18	TRBJ2-2	ASSPSSGELF
TRBV7-9	TRBJ2-1	ASSFLAGDEQF
TRBV7-6	TRBJ2-2	ASSRGQGDTGELF
TRBV7-2	TRBJ2-5	ASSLNGGAETQY
TRBV19	TRBJ2-1	ASKNRGQETNEQF
TRBV11-2	TRBJ2-7	ASSAGTGNLYEQY
TRBV30	TRBJ2-7	AWRVPGGYEQY
TRBV4-2	TRBJ2-7	ASSQDVEQY
TRBV7-9	TRBJ2-1	ASSLSPYEQF
TRBV2	TRBJ2-6	ASPRDSGANVLT
TRBV15	TRBJ2-3	ATSRGLAGPHTDTQY
TRBV6-6	TRBJ1-4	ASRSRQGSNEKLF
TRBV9	TRBJ2-1	ASSTSYSYNEQF
TRBV28	TRBJ2-5	ASSPFKRAETQY
TRBV29-1	TRBJ1-1	SVAYVGLVGAEAF
TRBV10-2	TRBJ2-7	ASSGLMQRGAEQY
TRBV4-3	TRBJ1-2	ASSQDNRAVYGYT
TRBV28	TRBJ1-6	ASKFQVSPLH
TRBV2	TRBJ2-5	ASDPDRAETQY
TRBV20-1	TRBJ2-7	SAGLAGEQY
TRBV7-6	TRBJ2-3	ASSLEAGGPPDTQY
TRBV23-1	TRBJ1-2	ASSLRDRYQSNYGYT
TRBV11-2	TRBJ2-2	ASSFAQATGELF
TRBV9	TRBJ2-7	ASSVGTSGGFYEQY
TRBV4-3	TRBJ2-3	ASSQTGELDTQY
TRBV5-1	TRBJ2-3	ASSSTGGPTDTQY
TRBV19	TRBJ2-2	ASSSTWNTGELF
TRBV18	TRBJ2-1	ASSPGAGGTRGDEQF
TRBV29-1	TRBJ1-1	SAEGAVMNTEAF
TRBV5-1	TRBJ2-3	ASSVDRENTQY
TRBV7-9	TRBJ2-3	ASSLDSSGDTQY
TRBV21-1	TRBJ1-2	ASSKPGQSYGYT
TRBV5-6	TRBJ1-4	ASSFRLDREKLF
TRBV25-1	TRBJ2-2	ASSDARRNTGELF